The rows below give T cell receptor beta chains drawn from one sample of a study of a mutant IDH1 vaccine in newly diagnosed glioma. Sequencing was performed with immunoSEQ multiplex PCR; in TCRdb, only in-frame clones are kept and a portion is missing. The sample holds around 30,000 clones, 65% to 80% seen once. The source material was peripheral blood mononuclear cells (PBMCs), sampled from a glioma patient treated with radiotherapy, temozolomide or both. Receptors were obtained from a man aged 50 to 59 with glioma. Some clones in this sample may be carry-over from other donors' samples. CDR3s include the opening cysteine and the closing phenylalanine or tryptophan. The order of the fields is CDR3 DNA, CDR3 protein, V gene, D gene, J gene, clone size. A D gene is named only where the DNA matches it firmly. The size of a clone is reported for some rows only, either as once, few or many, or as a class for expanded clones.

TGCACCAGCAGCCAAGATCCCGCCCGGGACAGAGCTTACAATGAGCAGTTCTTC | CTSSQDPARDRAYNEQFF | TRBV1 | - | TRBJ2-1 | -
TGTGCCAGCAGCCCTAAACCGGACAGGGAAGAGACCCAGTACTTC | CASSPKPDREETQYF | TRBV7-9 | TRBD1 | TRBJ2-5 | -
TGTGCCAGCACCCCCTTAGCGGGGGATCCCTACAATGAGCAGTTCTTC | CASTPLAGDPYNEQFF | TRBV2 | TRBD2 | TRBJ2-1 | -
TGTGCCAGCAGCTTAGACACATATGGCTACACCTTC | CASSLDTYGYTF | TRBV7-9 | - | TRBJ1-2 | medium-sized
TGTGCCAGCAGCGGAACTAGCGGGGCCGCAGATACGCAGTATTTT | CASSGTSGAADTQYF | TRBV2 | TRBD2 | TRBJ2-3 | -
TGCGCCAGCAGCCTGACAGGGGATAACACCGGGGAGCTGTTTTTT | CASSLTGDNTGELFF | TRBV5-1 | TRBD1 | TRBJ2-2 | -
TGTGCCAGCAACACACTAGGGGGTTCAGTGGATACGCAGTATTTT | CASNTLGGSVDTQYF | TRBV6-5 | - | TRBJ2-3 | -
TGCGCCAGCAGCCAAGTAGGGACAGCAACCGGGGAGCTGTTTTTT | CASSQVGTATGELFF | TRBV4-3 | TRBD1 | TRBJ2-2 | -
TGTGCCAGCAGCTTTGGTACGGGTACAGATACGCAGTATTTT | CASSFGTGTDTQYF | TRBV5-4 | - | TRBJ2-3 | -
TGCGCCAGCAGTGAGCCTGGGGCCTATGGCTACACCTTC | CASSEPGAYGYTF | TRBV10-2 | - | TRBJ1-2 | -
TGTGCCAGCAGTTTATTTCAGGGAAATCAGCCCCAGCATTTT | CASSLFQGNQPQHF | TRBV27 | - | TRBJ1-5 | -
TGTGCCAGCAGCTGGGAGAGGGCTGGGGCCAACGTCCTGACTTTC | CASSWERAGANVLTF | TRBV5-4 | - | TRBJ2-6 | -
TGTGCCTCCTGGGACAGGGGGCTGAATGGCTACACCTTC | CASWDRGLNGYTF | TRBV27 | TRBD1 | TRBJ1-2 | -
TGTGCCAGCAGCCTTCTGGGACTAGGCTACACCTTC | CASSLLGLGYTF | TRBV7-2 | - | TRBJ1-2 | -
TGTGCCAGCAGCCAAGACAGGGGGCAGGCCGGGGAGCTGTTTTTT | CASSQDRGQAGELFF | TRBV7-2 | TRBD1 | TRBJ2-2 | -
TGTGCCTCCCAACCAACAGGTGGCGAGACCCAGTACTTC | CASQPTGGETQYF | TRBV10-3 | - | TRBJ2-5 | -
TGTGCCAGCAGCTTATTTACGGAGAACACTGAAGCTTTCTTT | CASSLFTENTEAFF | TRBV7-9 | - | TRBJ1-1 | -
TGTGCCAGCAGCTTAGAGGGACCATTCTACGAGCAGTACTTC | CASSLEGPFYEQYF | TRBV7-2 | - | TRBJ2-7 | -
TGTGCCAGCACCCTTCCGGGACAGATTAACTATGGCTACACCTTC | CASTLPGQINYGYTF | TRBV7-2 | TRBD1 | TRBJ1-2 | -
TGTGCCAGCAGTTACGGACCCGAAGGCAATCAGCCCCAGCATTTT | CASSYGPEGNQPQHF | TRBV6-5 | - | TRBJ1-5 | -
TGTGCCAGCAGCTTTAAGAGGGATCGGTTGCGTTCACCCCTCCACTTT | CASSFKRDRLRSPLHF | TRBV7-9 | - | TRBJ1-6 | -
TGCAGCGCCGGTGGACACTCCTATGGCTACACCTTC | CSAGGHSYGYTF | TRBV29-1 | - | TRBJ1-2 | -
TGTGCCAGCACCCGACTAGCGGGAAATGAGCAGTTCTTC | CASTRLAGNEQFF | TRBV27 | TRBD2 | TRBJ2-1 | -